The 32 T cell receptor beta chains reported below all come from one sample, sequenced in a study of blood T cell repertoires in COVID-19. The method was immunoSEQ multiplex PCR; TCRdb's version includes in-frame clones alone and lacks a portion of them. The sample yields roughly 180,000 clones, over 80% seen once. The material sequenced was peripheral blood. The receptors were sampled from a woman between 40 and 55 years old with COVID-19, enrolled during active disease.

The chain carries TRBV18 and TRBJ1-4, with 7 bases aligning to TRBD1. The CDR3 loop spans 13 amino acids. Trimming cost V 3 bases and J 8 bases; bases outside gene matches: 3. Per the germline V gene, CDR1 is KGHSH and CDR2 is LQKENI. The CDR3 nucleotides are TGTGCCAGCTCACCTAGGGGACAGGAAAAACTGTTTTTT. Translated: CASSPRGQEKLFF.

This clone was observed a handful of times. The CDR3 bases are TGTGCCAGTAGTGAGGGGGGGACCCGGGAAAAACTGTTTTTT. Its protein is CASSEGGTREKLFF. The chain couples TRBV19 to TRBJ1-4; a possible D gene is TRBD1 (6 bases). Germline CDR1 reads LNHDA; CDR2 reads SQIVND (reference sequence). V was trimmed by 5 bases and J by 8 bases, leaving 15 bases between them. The CDR3 sequence is 14 residues long.

The chain is built from TRBV5-1 and TRBJ2-7; TRBD2 agrees at 9 bases. CDR1 is SGHRS, CDR2 YFSETQ, per germline. The V gene end was trimmed by 4 bases and the J gene end by 3 bases; junction bases not matched to a gene: 8. This CDR3 region has 15 residues. CDR3 DNA sequence: TGCGCCAGCAGCCGGGAGGTAGCGGGGGTCTACGAGCAGTACTTC. This sequence encodes CASSREVAGVYEQYF.

V and J are TRBV6-5 and TRBJ2-7, with D unresolved. Trimming left V 5 bases short and J 6 bases short, with 8 bases between. The CDR3 has 11 residues. CDR1 MNHEY and CDR2 SVGAGI come from the germline V gene. The CDR3 DNA sequence: TGTGCCAGCAGTACTGGTCGCGAGCAGTACTTC. Translation gives CASSTGREQYF.

The V and J genes are TRBV5-4 and TRBJ1-3, with a tentative D call TRBD1 (5 bases). The CDR3 sequence is 17 residues long. Germline assignment: CDR1 SGHNT and CDR2 YYREEE (reference sequence). Trimming left V 0 bases short and J 0 bases short, with 13 bases between. As DNA, the CDR3 is TGTGCCAGCAGCTTGGCCGCCGACAGCCTCTCTGGAAACACCATATATTTT. This sequence encodes CASSLAADSLSGNTIYF.

J is TRBJ1-4 and V is TRBV9; 7 bases are a match to TRBD1. Germline V gene sequence: CDR1 SGDLS, CDR2 YYNGEE. This CDR3 contains 13 residues. The junction had 4 bases not matched to a gene; V was cut back by 4 bases and J by 7 bases. The CDR3 DNA reads TGTGCCAGCAGCCCATCAGGGGGTGAAAAACTGTTTTTT. Translated: CASSPSGGEKLFF.

The chain joins TRBV3-1 (or the pseudogene TRBV3-2) to TRBJ2-3; 11 bases are a match to TRBD1. Germline values: CDR1 LGHDT, CDR2 YNNKEL (reference sequence). The CDR3 has 15 amino acids. V was pared by 4 bases and J by 4 bases, with 4 bases of the junction left unmatched. The CDR3 region is CASSPEGQGADTQYF. DNA of the CDR3: TGTGCCAGCAGCCCGGAGGGACAGGGGGCAGATACGCAGTATTTT.

In its sample, this clone was seen once. V gene TRBV29-1 combines with J gene TRBJ2-1; D possibly corresponds to TRBD2 (6 bases). The germline gives CDR1 SQVTM, CDR2 ANQGSEA. The CDR3 sequence is 14 residues long. V was clipped by 5 bases and J by 6 bases, with 17 bases between them. The CDR3 here is CSVRLVIRRNEQFF. The CDR3 DNA is TGCAGCGTTCGACTAGTTATCCGCCGCAATGAGCAGTTCTTC.

This clone appeared a single time. The gene calls are TRBV10-2 and TRBJ2-7; TRBD1 might be the D (5 bases). The germline V gene has CDR1 WSHSY and CDR2 SAAADI. Deletions cut 6 bases from V and 0 bases from J, with 6 bases between. This CDR3 is built from 12 residues. The CDR3 spells CASRDTSYEQYF. CDR3 DNA: TGCGCCAGCAGGGACACCTCCTACGAGCAGTACTTC.

In DNA, the CDR3 is TGTGCCAGCAGCTTAGGGACAGGGGCCATGCAGCAGTACTTC. The encoded protein is CASSLGTGAMQQYF. The chain is built from TRBV7-9 and TRBJ2-7; 9 bases map to TRBD1. In germline, CDR1 is SEHNR, CDR2 FQNEAQ (reference sequence). With V trimmed by 1 base and J by 8 bases, 6 bases remained unmatched. The CDR3 is 14 residues long.

This chain links TRBV5-1 with TRBJ2-2; 7 nucleotides agree with TRBD1. The CDR3 is made up of 14 amino acids. Unmatched junction bases numbered 5, after V lost 3 bases and J lost 6 bases. Germline CDR1 SGHRS, CDR2 YFSETQ. The CDR3 here is CASSWTGSAGELFF. The CDR3 nucleotides read TGCGCCAGCAGCTGGACAGGATCTGCCGGGGAGCTGTTTTTT.

The V gene is TRBV11-3, the J gene TRBJ2-3; TRBD1 is a possible D gene (6 bases). From germline, CDR1 is SGHNT and CDR2 YENEEA. This CDR3 region has 14 residues. The V end lost 3 bases, the J end lost 2 bases, and 9 bases lay between the germline ends. In DNA, the CDR3 is TGTGCCAGCAGCTTTCAGGGGAACACAGATACGCAGTATTTT. It yields the protein CASSFQGNTDTQYF.

The chain uses TRBV19 and TRBJ1-1; the D is unclear. The CDR3 runs 11 residues. In germline, CDR1 is LNHDA, CDR2 SQIVND (reference sequence). Trimming pared 5 bases from V and 11 bases from J, leaving 12 bases between. The CDR3 region has the DNA TGTGCCAGTAGTTCCCTTTCGAGTGCTTTCTTT. The encoded protein is CASSSLSSAFF. The variable domain in full, completed from reference TRBV19 and TRBJ1-1, reads DGGITQSPKYLFRKEGQNVTLSCEQNLNHDAMYWYRQDPGQGLRLIYYSQIVNDFQKGDIAEGYSVSREKKESFPLTVTSAQKNPTAFYLCASSSLSSAFFGQGTRLTVV.

The rearrangement uses TRBV10-2 and TRBJ2-7, with 11 bases fitting TRBD2. The germline CDR1 and CDR2 sequences are WSHSY and SAAADI. The CDR3 has 15 residues. Trimming removed 7 bases from V and 3 bases from J; junction bases left unmatched: 8. CDR3 region: CASTPGGLAGYEQYF. CDR3 nucleotides: TGCGCCAGCACCCCCGGTGGACTAGCGGGCTACGAGCAGTACTTC.

This chain connects TRBV6-5 to TRBJ2-1; D not certain. This CDR3 is built from 13 residues. The V end was cut by 0 bases, the J end by 4 bases, with 4 bases between. Germline V CDR1 and CDR2: MNHEY, SVGAGI. CDR3 amino acids: CASSYSFYNEQFF. CDR3 nucleotides: TGTGCCAGCAGTTACTCCTTTTACAATGAGCAGTTCTTC.

The chain uses TRBV27 and TRBJ2-1; 7 bases are a match to TRBD2. The CDR3 runs to 14 residues. Unmatched junction bases numbered 7, after V lost 8 bases and J lost 3 bases. From germline, CDR1 is MNHEY and CDR2 SMNVEV (reference sequence). This chain's CDR3 is CASQPGLLYNEQFF. The CDR3 nucleotides read TGTGCCAGCCAGCCGGGACTACTCTACAATGAGCAGTTCTTC.

This chain joins TRBV29-1 and TRBJ1-2, with D uncertain. The CDR3 runs 12 residues. Germline loops: CDR1 SQVTM, CDR2 ANQGSEA. The V and J ends lost 7 bases and 4 bases respectively, with 13 bases between them. The CDR3 spells CSAEHLVYGYTF. CDR3 DNA: TGCAGCGCCGAACACCTGGTCTATGGCTACACCTTC.

This sequence joins TRBV4-1 and TRBJ2-3; 10 nucleotides agree with TRBD1. This CDR3 has 16 amino acids. The germline V gene has CDR1 MGHRA and CDR2 YSYEKL. V shed 4 bases and J 0 bases; nucleotides not matched to a gene: 4. The CDR3 DNA is TGCGCCAGCAGCCCCGGGACAGGGGTTAGCACAGATACGCAGTATTTT. Its translation is CASSPGTGVSTDTQYF.

V and J are TRBV6-2 or TRBV6-3 and TRBJ1-5; D remains ambiguous. The CDR3 contains 15 residues. CDR1 is MNHEY and CDR2 is SVGEGT in the germline V gene. V lost 4 bases and J lost 5, with 15 bases in between. This CDR3 is CASSFRAAYYQPQHF. The CDR3 nucleotides read TGTGCCAGCAGTTTTCGTGCAGCGTACTATCAGCCCCAGCATTTT.

This clone was found once. The chain uses TRBV29-1 and TRBJ1-2, with D possibly TRBD1 on 5 matching bases. This CDR3 has 12 residues. Trimming cost V 4 bases and J 7 bases, with 13 bases left between them. Germline V CDR1 and CDR2: SQVTM, ANQGSEA. The CDR3 sequence is CSVAGGNGGYTF. In DNA, the CDR3 is TGCAGCGTTGCCGGGGGAAATGGTGGCTACACCTTC.

CDR3 coding DNA: TGCGCCAGCAGCCATGCCGCGGGACCAAATTCGGCATCCTCCTACGAGCAGTACTTC. It yields the protein CASSHAAGPNSASSYEQYF. The chain uses TRBV4-1 and TRBJ2-7; D might be TRBD2 (6 bases). The V end lost 3 bases, the J end lost 0 bases, and 24 bases lay between the germline ends. The CDR3 is 19 residues long. In germline, CDR1 is MGHRA, CDR2 YSYEKL.

The gene calls are TRBV11-3 and TRBJ1-1; D is ambiguous. The V and J ends lost 1 base and 8 bases respectively, with 11 bases between them. CDR1 and CDR2 from the germline V gene are SGHNT and YENEEA. The CDR3 spans 13 residues. The CDR3 DNA reads TGTGCCAGCAGCTTAGCCGCGAGAGCCGAAGCTTTCTTT. As protein: CASSLAARAEAFF. Full variable domain (rest looked up from reference TRBV11-3 and TRBJ1-1): EAGVVQSPRYKIIEKKQPVAFWCNPISGHNTLYWYLQNLGQGPELLIRYENEEAVDDSQLPKDRFSAERLKGVDSTLKIQPAELGDSAVYLCASSLAARAEAFFGQGTRLTVV.

The rearrangement uses TRBV19 and TRBJ2-7; TRBD2 matches at 13 bases. The CDR3 is made up of 15 amino acids. The junction had 7 bases not matched to a gene; V was cut back by 5 bases and J by 6 bases. The germline gives CDR1 LNHDA, CDR2 SQIVND (reference sequence). CDR3 DNA sequence: TGTGCCAGTAGTTCCGGACTAGCGGGGGTTTCCGAGCAGTACTTC. Amino acids: CASSSGLAGVSEQYF.

The chain recombines TRBV28 with TRBJ2-1, with a possible D match to TRBD1 (5 bases). The CDR3 sequence is 15 residues long. Germline CDR1 is MDHEN and CDR2 is SYDVKM. The germline V and J ends were trimmed by 6 bases and 1 base, with 13 bases remaining between them. The CDR3 sequence: CASSELQGSYNEQFF. For the CDR3, the DNA is TGTGCCAGCAGCGAACTTCAGGGTTCCTACAATGAGCAGTTCTTC.

V is TRBV5-4 and J is TRBJ1-2; TRBD1 agrees at 9 bases. V shed 1 base and J 8 bases; nucleotides not matched to a gene: 0. The CDR3 totals 12 residues. Germline CDR1 is SGHNT and CDR2 is YYREEE (reference sequence). The CDR3 spells CASSLTGGGYTF. In DNA, the CDR3 is TGTGCCAGCAGCTTGACAGGGGGCGGCTACACCTTC.

This clone has only one observation. The rearrangement links TRBV30 to TRBJ1-1, with D tentatively TRBD1 (6 bases). Looked up from germline, CDR1 is GTSNPN and CDR2 is SVGIG (reference sequence). The CDR3 is 11 residues long. CDR3 nucleotides: TGTGCTAAGGGGGACGGCACTGAAGCTTTCTTT. It translates to CAKGDGTEAFF.

The chain combines TRBV6-5 with TRBJ1-5, with a weak D call TRBD1 (5 bases). The V and J ends lost 4 bases and 4 bases respectively, with 17 bases between them. Per the germline V gene, CDR1 is MNHEY and CDR2 is SVGAGI. The CDR3 consists of 16 residues. The CDR3 reads CASSWDRGGINQPQHF. The CDR3, as DNA: TGTGCCAGCAGTTGGGATCGGGGGGGAATTAATCAGCCCCAGCATTTT.

The rearrangement links TRBV20-1 to TRBJ2-5; D remains ambiguous. Germline V gives CDR1 DFQATT, CDR2 SNEGSKA (reference sequence). With 3 bases removed from V and 1 base from J, the gap between germline ends came to 3 bases. The CDR3 is 11 residues long. The DNA of the CDR3 is TGCAGTGCTAGGCGCCAAGAGACCCAGTACTTC. Its translation: CSARRQETQYF.

The J gene is TRBJ2-1, the V gene TRBV7-2; tentatively, D is TRBD2 (5 bases). Trimming took 2 bases from V and 8 from J, leaving 10 bases between them. The CDR3 spans 13 residues. The germline gives CDR1 SGHTA, CDR2 FQGNSA. The CDR3 DNA is TGTGCCAGCAGCTTAAGGAGCGGCGATGAGCAGTTCTTC. Its protein product is CASSLRSGDEQFF. Full variable domain (remainder filled in from reference TRBV7-2 and TRBJ2-1): GAGVSQSPSNKVTEKGKDVELRCDPISGHTALYWYRQSLGQGLEFLIYFQGNSAPDKSGLPSDRFSAERTGGSVSTLTIQRTQQEDSAVYLCASSLRSGDEQFFGPGTRLTVL.

With respect to this clone: Other DNA sequences in this specimen translate into the identical CDR3. As DNA, the CDR3 is TGCGCCAGCAGCCAAGACCCCGGTAATAGCAATCAGCCCCAGCATTTT. Encoded protein: CASSQDPGNSNQPQHF. The J gene is TRBJ1-5, the V gene TRBV4-1; D is undetermined. Trimming stripped 0 bases from V and 0 bases from J, with 9 bases between. The CDR3 covers 16 residues. Germline assignment: CDR1 MGHRA and CDR2 YSYEKL.

V is TRBV27 and J is TRBJ1-4, with 9 bases aligning to TRBD1. Germline CDR1 and CDR2: MNHEY and SMNVEV (reference sequence). CDR3 length: 15 amino acids. With V trimmed by 5 bases and J by 7 bases, 8 bases remained unmatched. The CDR3 DNA sequence: TGTGCCAGCAGTCAGGACAGGGGAGGTAGTGAAAAACTGTTTTTT. Protein: CASSQDRGGSEKLFF.

The gene calls are TRBV28 and TRBJ1-5; D is perhaps TRBD1 (5 bases). CDR1 and CDR2 (germline): MDHEN, SYDVKM. The CDR3 extends over 12 amino acids. The V and J ends lost 8 bases and 6 bases respectively, with 11 bases between them. CDR3 protein: CASQAQGQPQHF. CDR3 nucleotide sequence: TGTGCCAGCCAGGCGCAGGGTCAGCCCCAGCATTTT.